This TCR beta chain was captured by sequencing in a study of CD8 T cell repertoires and HIV-1 epitope variants. Study background: Each of Twenty-five Gag and Nef epitope peptides stimulated a separate culture. Controls were a CMV, EBV and flu pool, Ebola AY9, and no peptide. Whole-study findings and limits: This assay reports beta chains of antigen-expanded cells, not T cell function.

Produced via immunoSEQ multiplex PCR; TCRdb's table is partial and in-frame only. The repertoire holds approximately 6,700 clones, with 55% to 65% as singletons. The CDR3 has 14 amino acids. Germline V gene lookup returns CDR1 SGHDT and CDR2 YYEEEE. V was trimmed by 2 bases and J by 3 bases, leaving 12 bases between them. This clone was found a few times. Its antigen is not identified. Material for sequencing was cultured CD8+ T cells derived from PBMCs. V is TRBV5-6 and J is TRBJ2-7; D perhaps matches TRBD1 (6 bases). This clonotype originated in a male donor with HIV. This CDR3 reads CASSFGTGIYEQYF. The CDR3 nucleotides read TGTGCCAGCAGCTTTGGAACAGGGATCTACGAGCAGTACTTC.